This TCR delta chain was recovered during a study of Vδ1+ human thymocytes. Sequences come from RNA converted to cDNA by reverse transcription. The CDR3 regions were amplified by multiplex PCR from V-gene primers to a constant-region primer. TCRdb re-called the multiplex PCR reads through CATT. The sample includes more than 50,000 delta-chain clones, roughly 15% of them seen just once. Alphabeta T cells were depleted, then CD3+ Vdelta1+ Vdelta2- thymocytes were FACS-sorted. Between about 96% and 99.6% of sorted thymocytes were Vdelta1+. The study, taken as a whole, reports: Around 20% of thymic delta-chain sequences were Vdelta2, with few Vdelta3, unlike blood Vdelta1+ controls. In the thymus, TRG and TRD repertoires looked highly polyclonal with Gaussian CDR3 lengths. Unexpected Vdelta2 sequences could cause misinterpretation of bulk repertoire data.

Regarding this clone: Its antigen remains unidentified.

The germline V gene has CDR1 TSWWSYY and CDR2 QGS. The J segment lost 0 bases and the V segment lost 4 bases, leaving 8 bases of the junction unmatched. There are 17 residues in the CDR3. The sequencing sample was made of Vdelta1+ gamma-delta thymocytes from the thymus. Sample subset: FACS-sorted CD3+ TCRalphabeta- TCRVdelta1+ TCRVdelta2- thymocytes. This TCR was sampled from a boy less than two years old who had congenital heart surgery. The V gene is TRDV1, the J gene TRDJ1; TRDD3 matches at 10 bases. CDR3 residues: CALGGHRGIRYTDKLIF. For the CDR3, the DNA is TGTGCTCTTGGGGGACACCGGGGGATACGTTACACCGATAAACTCATCTTT.